This T cell receptor beta chain came from a study of blood T cell repertoires in COVID-19. The table came from immunoSEQ multiplex PCR; TCRdb's copy has only in-frame clones and leaves some out. Among 310,000 or so clones, roughly 90% were seen once, and the ten largest hold over 9%. After removal of 1 base from V and 3 bases from J, the junction contained 6 bases not matched to a gene. Germline CDR1 GTSNPN, CDR2 SVGIG (reference sequence). CDR3 length: 14 amino acids. The receptor comes from a woman aged 25-40 years with COVID-19, enrolled during active disease. The sample was peripheral blood. The chain couples TRBV30 to TRBJ2-7, with 7 bases lining up with TRBD2. In DNA form, the CDR3 reads TGTGCCTGGAGTGGGACTAGTTGGAGCTACGAGCAGTACTTC. It is translated as CAWSGTSWSYEQYF. Variable domain in full (rest from reference TRBV30 and TRBJ2-7): SQTIHQWPATLVQPVGSPLSLECTVEGTSNPNLYWYRQAAGRGLQLLFYSVGIGQISSEVPQNLSASRPQDRQFILSSKKLLLSDSGFYLCAWSGTSWSYEQYFGPGTRLTVT.